This is a list of T cell receptor beta chains from one sample in a study of cytomegalovirus exposure and HLA in healthy donors. Sequenced by immunoSEQ multiplex PCR; TCRdb stores in-frame clones only, minus some. The sample shows about 42,000 clones, and approximately 1.5% sits with its ten largest clones. Specimen: PBMCs. These TCRs come from a man aged 25 to 40 in good health and CMV-seronegative. The CDR3 runs from the conserved cysteine through the conserved F or W. A D gene is named only where the DNA matches it firmly.

.,TRBV10-1,TRBJ2-5,CASSDGGVRETQYF,TGCGCCAGCAGTGATGGAGGGGTTCGGGAGACCCAGTACTTC
.,TRBV30,TRBJ1-2,CAWATGIDYGYTF,TGTGCCTGGGCTACAGGGATAGACTATGGCTACACCTTC
.,TRBV6-5,TRBJ2-6,CASSRDRSNVLTF,TGTGCCAGCAGCCGCGACAGGTCCAACGTCCTGACTTTC
.,TRBV15,TRBJ2-7,CATSTPGQTYEQYF,TGTGCCACCAGCACACCGGGACAAACGTACGAGCAGTACTTC
TRBD1,TRBV4-1,TRBJ1-1,CASSQGTGWNTEAFF,TGCGCCAGCAGCCAAGGGACAGGGTGGAACACTGAAGCTTTCTTT
TRBD2,TRBV7-9,TRBJ2-7,CASSLRTSGDLYEQYF,TGTGCCAGCAGCCTCCGGACTAGCGGAGACCTCTACGAGCAGTACTTC
TRBD1,TRBV4-1,TRBJ1-1,CASSHGVLGTGATEAFF,TGCGCCAGCAGCCATGGAGTGTTAGGGACAGGGGCCACTGAAGCTTTCTTT
TRBD1,TRBV29-1,TRBJ1-1,CSAGQGNTEAFF,TGCAGCGCTGGACAGGGGAACACTGAAGCTTTCTTT
.,TRBV19,TRBJ2-7,CASSMDGSRREQYF,TGTGCCAGTAGTATGGATGGGAGCCGCCGGGAGCAGTACTTC
TRBD1,TRBV4-3,TRBJ2-3,CASSPQGGRDTQYF,TGCGCCAGCAGCCCACAGGGGGGAAGGGATACGCAGTATTTT
.,TRBV14,TRBJ1-6,CASSQGGRGASSYNSPLHF,TGTGCCAGCAGCCAAGGAGGGCGGGGCGCCAGCTCCTATAATTCACCCCTCCACTTT
.,TRBV6-5,TRBJ1-1,CASSPGTPMNTEAFF,TGTGCCAGCAGCCCTGGGACACCGATGAACACTGAAGCTTTCTTT
.,TRBV30,TRBJ2-1,CAWSRGGEQFF,TGTGCCTGGAGTAGGGGTGGAGAGCAGTTCTTC
TRBD2,TRBV10-3,TRBJ2-1,CAISDPGLAGGPIGANEQFF,TGTGCCATCAGTGACCCGGGACTAGCGGGAGGGCCCATCGGTGCCAATGAGCAGTTCTTC
TRBD2,TRBV9,TRBJ2-3,CASSVGIAGLAGSTDTQYF,TGTGCCAGCAGCGTAGGGATAGCGGGGCTAGCGGGAAGCACAGATACGCAGTATTTT
.,TRBV6-5,TRBJ2-7,CASSYLQFSSYEQYF,TGTGCCAGCAGTTATTTACAGTTTAGCTCCTACGAGCAGTACTTC
TRBD2,TRBV5-1,TRBJ2-1,CASSFSGSSYNEQFF,TGCGCCAGCAGCTTCAGCGGGAGCTCCTACAATGAGCAGTTCTTC
TRBD1,TRBV10-3,TRBJ2-2,CAISATGGTGELFF,TGTGCCATCAGTGCGACAGGGGGAACCGGGGAGCTGTTTTTT
.,TRBV9,TRBJ1-1,CASSNPPGRWNTEAFF,TGTGCCAGCTCAAATCCCCCAGGGCGGTGGAACACTGAAGCTTTCTTT
TRBD1,TRBV6-5,TRBJ1-5,CASGQGVQPQHF,TGTGCCAGCGGTCAGGGGGTTCAGCCCCAGCATTTT
.,TRBV19,TRBJ1-2,CASRENYGYTF,TGTGCCAGCCGGGAGAACTATGGCTACACCTTC
.,TRBV5-1,TRBJ2-5,CASSLGPSEETQYF,TGCGCCAGCAGCTTGGGACCGAGCGAAGAGACCCAGTACTTC
TRBD2,TRBV27,TRBJ2-7,CASSSTYSGRAPEQYF,TGTGCCAGCAGTTCTACCTATAGCGGGAGGGCCCCCGAGCAGTACTTC
.,TRBV4-3,TRBJ2-2,CASSLNRQGGNTGELFF,TGCGCCAGCAGCTTGAACCGGCAGGGGGGGAACACCGGGGAGCTGTTTTTT
TRBD1,TRBV19,TRBJ1-5,CASRPGQGGQPQHF,TGTGCCAGCAGACCTGGACAGGGCGGTCAGCCCCAGCATTTT
TRBD1,TRBV19,TRBJ1-5,CASQGVGLSQPQHF,TGTGCCTCTCAGGGGGTCGGACTCTCTCAGCCCCAGCATTTT
.,TRBV4-3,TRBJ2-3,CASSQDRGDTQYF,TGCGCCAGCAGCCAAGATCGGGGAGATACGCAGTATTTT
.,TRBV4-3,TRBJ2-7,CASSQTQSAYEQYF,TGCGCCAGCAGCCAAACCCAGAGCGCCTACGAGCAGTACTTC
TRBD2,TRBV11-1,TRBJ2-7,CASSSWTRPYEQYF,TGTGCCAGCAGCAGTTGGACTAGACCTTACGAGCAGTACTTC
.,TRBV14,TRBJ1-2,CASSPSGPTNYGYTF,TGTGCCAGCAGCCCCTCAGGGCCGACTAACTATGGCTACACCTTC
TRBD1,TRBV27,TRBJ2-5,CASSPLTGTGGGETQYF,TGTGCCAGCAGTCCCCTCACCGGGACAGGGGGAGGCGAGACCCAGTACTTC
TRBD2,TRBV18,TRBJ2-1,CASSLRVASGSGQFF,TGTGCCAGCTCCCTACGGGTTGCTAGCGGGTCTGGACAGTTCTTC
.,TRBV7-2,TRBJ2-5,CASSPSLAKETQYF,TGTGCCAGCAGCCCCAGCCTAGCGAAAGAGACCCAGTACTTC